This T cell receptor (beta chain) was identified in a study of shared clonotypes between healthy human individuals. For sorted subsets, 150 to 200 ng DNA per replicate equaled approximately 32,000 T cell genomes. Only in-frame clones appear in the TCRdb table, and some are missing; sequencing was by immunoSEQ multiplex PCR. The table lists around 560,000 clones, approximately 95% of them singletons, with approximately 0.11% in the top ten. Only CD45RO-negative cells positively selected for CCR7 counted as naive CD8 cells, so terminally differentiated effector memory CD45RA+ cells were excluded. This CDR3 region has 18 residues. The V gene end was trimmed by 5 bases and the J gene end by 1 base; junction bases not matched to a gene: 17. CDR1 and CDR2 from the germline V gene are MDHEN and SYDVKM.

The receptor's source is a woman between 25 and 40 years old in good health. The specimen was naive CD8+ T cells sorted from blood. The rearrangement uses TRBV28 and TRBJ2-7, with TRBD1 matching 7 bases. This CDR3 is CASSPSPLRQGPSYEQYF. CDR3 in DNA: TGTGCCAGCAGTCCCTCCCCCCTCCGACAGGGACCTTCCTACGAGCAGTACTTC. Based on the CDR3 plus reference TRBV28 and TRBJ2-7, the full variable domain is DVKVTQSSRYLVKRTGEKVFLECVQDMDHENMFWYRQDPGLGLRLIYFSYDVKMKEKGDIPEGYSVSREKKERFSLILESASTNQTSMYLCASSPSPLRQGPSYEQYFGPGTRLTVT.